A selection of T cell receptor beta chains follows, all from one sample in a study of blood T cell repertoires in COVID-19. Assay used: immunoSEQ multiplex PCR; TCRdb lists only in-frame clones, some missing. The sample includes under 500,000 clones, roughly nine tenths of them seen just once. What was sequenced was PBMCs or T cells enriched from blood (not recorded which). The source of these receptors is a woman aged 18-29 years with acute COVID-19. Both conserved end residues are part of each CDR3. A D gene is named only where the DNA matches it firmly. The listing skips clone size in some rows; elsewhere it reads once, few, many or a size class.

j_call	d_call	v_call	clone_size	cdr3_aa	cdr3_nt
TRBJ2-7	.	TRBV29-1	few	CSVVYNGRFAEQYF	TGCAGCGTTGTATACAATGGGAGATTTGCCGAGCAGTACTTC
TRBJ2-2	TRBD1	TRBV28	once	CATGTALPGELFF	TGTGCCACCGGGACAGCCCTCCCCGGGGAGCTGTTTTTT
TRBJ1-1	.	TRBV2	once	CASSETAVNTEAFF	TGTGCCAGCAGTGAAACCGCAGTGAACACTGAAGCTTTCTTT
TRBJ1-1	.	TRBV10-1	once	CASSESGTEAFF	TGCGCCAGCAGTGAGTCCGGCACTGAAGCTTTCTTT
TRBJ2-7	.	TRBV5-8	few	CASSLAVGFAEQYF	TGTGCCAGCAGCTTGGCCGTCGGGTTTGCCGAGCAGTACTTC
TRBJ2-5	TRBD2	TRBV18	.	CASSPFGLAEETQYF	TGTGCCAGCTCACCATTTGGACTAGCGGAAGAGACCCAGTACTTC
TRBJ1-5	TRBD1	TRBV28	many	CASSFYGDRRTYSNQPQHF	TGTGCCAGCAGTTTCTACGGGGACAGGCGTACCTATAGCAATCAGCCCCAGCATTTT
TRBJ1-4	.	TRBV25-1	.	CASKLEGNEKLFF	TGTGCCAGCAAGTTGGAGGGCAATGAAAAACTGTTTTTT
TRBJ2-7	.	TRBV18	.	CASSPQLSGLQTYEQYF	TGTGCCAGCTCACCACAGTTATCGGGACTCCAGACATACGAGCAGTACTTC
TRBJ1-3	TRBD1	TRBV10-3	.	CAIRGQGGNTIYF	TGTGCCATCAGGGGACAGGGAGGAAACACCATATATTTT
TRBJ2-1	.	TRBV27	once	CAPCRGEPYNEQFF	TGTGCCCCCTGCCGCGGGGAACCCTACAATGAGCAGTTCTTC